This TCR beta chain was found in a study of tumor-infiltrating lymphocytes in primary liver carcinoma. Study-level background: Sample counts of productive TCRbeta reads spanned roughly 3.5 to 7.13 million; these counts were similar across tissue types.

This CDR3 is built from 16 residues. Germline CDR1 MDHEN, CDR2 SYDVKM. The roughly 17-32 mg bulk tissue piece was not sorted before simultaneous RNA and DNA extraction. Every tumor yielded five separate sampled regions. Viable tumor cell content exceeded 80% in every tumor sample. Study-wide results and limits: Only about 8-25% of top clones showed up in all five tumor regions.

Only one count was recorded for this clonotype. Its cognate antigen is unknown. A much larger clone differs from this one at a single base, so this may be a read error. cDNA specific to TCR beta was made from 500 ng of total RNA, with a constant-region primer employed for priming. Three nested multiplex PCR rounds of slightly modified ARM-PCR generated TCR beta libraries. Running nine to ten cycles apiece, the first two PCR rounds relied on TRBV1-TRBV30 forward primers together with a C-beta reverse primer. TCRdb independently ran MiXCR on the multiplex PCR reads; one entry per CDR3 protein. In the table there are 60,000 to 90,000 distinct CDR3 sequences, 55% to 75% of which are singletons.

This chain joins TRBV28 and TRBJ1-2; 7 positions agree with TRBD1. This sequence was found in a middle-aged man with primary liver carcinoma and hepatitis B virus infection. Material for sequencing was liver tumor tissue from sampling region 4. Sample subset: tumor region T4, right-lateral pole. For the CDR3, the DNA is TGTGCCAGCAGCACCCAGGGGGGTAGTTATGCGTGGGGCTTCACCTTC. As protein: CASSTQGGSYAWGFTF.